The TCR beta chain under discussion was sequenced for a study of blood T cell repertoires in COVID-19. After removal of 0 bases from V and 2 bases from J, the junction contained 7 bases not matched to a gene. This CDR3 spans 16 amino acids. Germline V gives CDR1 SGHRS, CDR2 YFSETQ. The method was immunoSEQ multiplex PCR; TCRdb's version includes in-frame clones alone and lacks a portion of them. Of approximately 100,000 clones listed, approximately 84% are singletons. This chain joins TRBV5-1 and TRBJ1-1; 7 nucleotides line up with TRBD1. The clonotype originates from a human donor in a cohort sampled during active COVID-19. What was sequenced was peripheral blood. CDR3 nucleotide sequence: TGCGCCAGCAGCTTGGTGGCAGGGGGGCCCAACACTGAAGCTTTCTTT. Its protein is CASSLVAGGPNTEAFF.